One sample yielded the 23 T cell receptor beta chains listed below, sequenced in a study of T cells in Graves' hyperthyroidism and ophthalmopathy. TCR beta CDR3 region amplification was performed from RNA transcripts. First-round RT-PCR with HTBI primers amplified the TCR CDR3 region. One entry per CDR3 protein results from TCRdb running MiXCR on the multiplex PCR reads. This sample has 300,000 to 450,000 distinct CDR3 sequences; approximately 13% occur once, and the top ten carry around 21%. Sample: blood. These receptors were obtained from a young man with Graves' hyperthyroidism that later progressed to Graves' ophthalmopathy.

At least ten counts were recorded for this clonotype. The chain couples TRBV5-5 to TRBJ1-1; no definite D call. The ends were cut back, 3 bases at V and 5 bases at J, with 14 bases in the middle. Germline assignment: CDR1 SGHKS and CDR2 YYEKEE (reference sequence). CDR3 length equals 14 residues. The CDR3 DNA reads TGTGCCAGCAGCTCTCACTCCGGGTATACTGAAGCTTTCTTT. Translating gives CASSSHSGYTEAFF.

This clonotype has ten or more counts. V usage is TRBV12-3 or TRBV12-4 and J usage is TRBJ2-7; D gene unclear. V shed 3 bases and J shed 6 bases, with 9 bases lying between them. CDR3 length: 12 amino acids. The CDR3 DNA sequence: TGTGCCAGCAGTTTTTTGCTAGGCGAGCAGTACTTC. It yields the protein CASSFLLGEQYF.

V and J are TRBV19 and TRBJ1-1, with D unresolved. V lost 1 base to trimming and J lost 3 bases, with 12 bases between them. Germline V gene data show CDR1 as LNHDA and CDR2 as SQIVND (reference sequence). The CDR3 is made up of 15 amino acids. CDR3 residues: CASSIVGETDTEAFF. CDR3 nucleotides: TGTGCCAGTAGTATAGTCGGGGAGACGGACACTGAAGCTTTCTTT.

This clonotype came up many times. This chain joins TRBV11-2 and TRBJ2-3; maybe TRBD2 (7 bases). The CDR3 contains 16 residues. CDR1 is SGHAT and CDR2 is FQNNGV in the germline V gene. V lost 3 bases, J lost 3 bases, and 16 bases lay in between. The CDR3 coding sequence is TGTGCCAGCAGCTTTTGGACCGGGGGGCAGACAGATACGCAGTATTTT. It is translated as CASSFWTGGQTDTQYF.

This clonotype has at least ten counts. This sequence joins TRBV11-3 and TRBJ2-7; TRBD1 aligns across 8 bases. V lost 4 bases and J lost 4; bases outside the gene matches: 6. Looked up from germline, CDR1 is SGHNT and CDR2 is YENEEA. The CDR3 extends over 14 amino acids. CDR3 nucleotides: TGTGCCAGCAGCTCCCGGGACAGGACATACGAGCAGTACTTC. Translation: CASSSRDRTYEQYF.

This clonotype was seen many times. V and J are TRBV20-1 and TRBJ1-4; 9 positions agree with TRBD1. Germline trimming cut 1 base from V and 8 bases from J; bases unmatched to any gene: 5. The CDR3 is 14 amino acids. In germline, CDR1 is DFQATT, CDR2 SNEGSKA (reference sequence). CDR3 amino acids: CSARGQGGREKLFF. CDR3 in DNA: TGCAGTGCTAGAGGACAGGGGGGCAGGGAAAAACTGTTTTTT.

V gene TRBV5-1 combines with J gene TRBJ2-1; 8 positions match TRBD1. The germline CDR1 and CDR2 sequences are SGHRS and YFSETQ. The CDR3 is made up of 15 amino acids. V dropped 0 bases and J dropped 9; count of bases not matched to a gene: 8. As DNA, the CDR3 is TGCGCCAGCAGCTTGGTTTTTCAGGGGGCTGGTGAGCAGTTCTTC. Protein product: CASSLVFQGAGEQFF.

This clonotype appeared many times. The V gene is TRBV5-1, the J gene TRBJ1-5; D uncertain. Germline loops: CDR1 SGHRS, CDR2 YFSETQ. CDR3 length: 14 residues. Trimming took 1 base from V and 6 from J, leaving 11 bases between them. The CDR3 DNA reads as TGCGCCAGCAGCTTGTGTAGGATCGGTCAGCCCCAGCATTTT. Its translation is CASSLCRIGQPQHF. The entire variable domain, with the rest obtained from reference TRBV5-1 and TRBJ1-5, is as follows: KAGVTQTPRYLIKTRGQQVTLSCSPISGHRSVSWYQQTPGQGLQFLFEYFSETQRNKGNFPGRFSGRQFSNSRSEMNVSTLELGDSALYLCASSLCRIGQPQHFGDGTRLSIL.

The chain couples TRBV9 to TRBJ2-7; D is tentatively TRBD1 or TRBD2 (5 bases each). V was clipped by 3 bases and J by 7 bases, with 20 bases between them. The CDR3 totals 15 residues. Germline-derived CDR1 and CDR2 are SGDLS and YYNGEE. Written as DNA, the CDR3 is TGTGCCAGCAGCGAAGGTTTAGGCGACTGGGGGGAGCAGTACTTC. Translating it yields CASSEGLGDWGEQYF.

This clonotype has at least ten counts. The J gene is TRBJ1-6, the V gene TRBV27; D gene uncertain. V lost 4 bases and J lost 8, with 15 bases in between. The CDR3 contains 15 residues. The germline V gene has CDR1 MNHEY and CDR2 SMNVEV (reference sequence). CDR3 sequence (DNA): TGTGCCAGCAGTTCATTGCCACAGACGTATTCACCCCTCCACTTT. It yields the protein CASSSLPQTYSPLHF.

This clonotype was counted ten times or more. The rearrangement uses TRBV11-2 and TRBJ2-3, with D possibly TRBD1 on 6 matching bases. In germline, CDR1 is SGHAT, CDR2 FQNNGV. V was shortened by 1 base and J by 0 bases, with 11 bases between the two germline ends. This CDR3 spans 16 amino acids. CDR3 sequence: CASSLGTASSTDTQYF. CDR3 bases: TGTGCCAGCAGCTTAGGGACAGCCTCTAGCACAGATACGCAGTATTTT.

This clonotype was detected ten times or more. In DNA form, the CDR3 reads TGTGCCAGCAGTCCAGGGAATAGCAATCAGCCCCAGCATTTT. Amino acids: CASSPGNSNQPQHF. The rearrangement joins TRBV6-1 to TRBJ1-5, with a possible D match to TRBD1 (5 bases). The V end was cut by 5 bases, the J end by 0 bases, with 8 bases between. Per germline, CDR1 MNHNS and CDR2 SASEGT. This CDR3 region has 14 residues.

The chain is built from TRBV5-1 and TRBJ2-7; D not certain. Looked up from germline, CDR1 is SGHRS and CDR2 is YFSETQ. This CDR3 has 12 amino acids. The V and J ends lost 2 bases and 5 bases respectively, with 8 bases between them. CDR3 loop: CASSFLSDEQYF. The CDR3, as DNA: TGCGCCAGCAGCTTTTTATCTGACGAGCAGTACTTC.

CDR3 nucleotides: TGTGCCATCAGTGAACCGGTTTACTATGGCTACACCTTC. As protein: CAISEPVYYGYTF. V is TRBV10-3 and J is TRBJ1-2, with D unclear. The CDR3 is made up of 13 amino acids. CDR1 is ENHRY, CDR2 SYGVKD, per germline. V was shortened by 3 bases and J by 3 bases, with 8 bases between the two germline ends.

This clonotype was detected a few times. The chain links TRBV7-8 to TRBJ1-6; TRBD1 aligns across 9 bases. The CDR3 loop spans 14 amino acids. Germline V gene sequence: CDR1 SGHVS, CDR2 FQNEAQ. The ends lost 4 bases at V and 8 bases at J; junction bases unmatched: 3. CDR3 sequence (DNA): TGTGCCAGCAGCTGGACAGGGGCCGATTCACCCCTCCACTTT. This encodes CASSWTGADSPLHF.

In its sample, this clonotype was seen a few times. The chain recombines TRBV9 with TRBJ2-2; a possible D gene is TRBD2 (6 bases). Per germline, CDR1 SGDLS and CDR2 YYNGEE. V was pared by 7 bases and J by 6 bases, with 16 bases between. The CDR3 extends over 14 amino acids. The CDR3 DNA is TGTGCCAGCGGCCAGGACTATCGACCCGGGGAGCTGTTTTTT. This gives the protein CASGQDYRPGELFF.

This clonotype was counted between two and nine times. The V call is TRBV19, the J call TRBJ2-1, with D hard to call. Trimming removed 7 bases from V and 3 bases from J, with 19 bases in between. The germline gives CDR1 LNHDA, CDR2 SQIVND (reference sequence). The CDR3 loop spans 16 amino acids. The CDR3 sequence: CASTISRSRLYNEQFF. CDR3 coding DNA: TGTGCCAGTACCATTTCACGGTCTCGGCTCTACAATGAGCAGTTCTTC.

This clonotype was seen repeatedly, ten times or more. The chain is built from TRBV6-6 and TRBJ2-2, with 7 positions matching TRBD2. The CDR3 is 14 amino acids. The germline CDR1 and CDR2 sequences are MNHNY and SVGAGI (reference sequence). J lost 7 bases, V lost 2 bases, and 4 bases had no gene match. The CDR3 reads CASSYVGRVGELFF. For the CDR3, the DNA is TGTGCCAGCAGTTACGTAGGGAGGGTCGGGGAGCTGTTTTTT.

Ten or more counts support this clonotype. The rearrangement uses TRBV11-2 and TRBJ2-2; 10 bases are a match to TRBD2. V was clipped by 3 bases and J by 7 bases; unmatched bases: 5. Per the germline V gene, CDR1 is SGHAT and CDR2 is FQNNGV. This CDR3 is 15 amino acids long. The chain's CDR3 is CASSFSGGAVGELFF. Here the CDR3 DNA reads TGTGCCAGCAGCTTCAGCGGGGGGGCTGTCGGGGAGCTGTTTTTT.

The V and J genes are TRBV20-1 and TRBJ2-2, with D possibly being TRBD2 (6 bases). The CDR3 runs 14 residues. Trimming removed 5 bases from V and 4 bases from J, with 14 bases in between. CDR1 and CDR2 (germline): DFQATT, SNEGSKA (reference sequence). This chain's CDR3 is CSAPTRGLTGELFF. CDR3 coding DNA: TGCAGTGCTCCGACACGGGGACTCACCGGGGAGCTGTTTTTT.

This clonotype was seen many times. The rearrangement links TRBV3-1 to TRBJ1-6, with 7 nucleotides matching TRBD1. There are 14 residues in the CDR3. CDR1 is LGHDT and CDR2 is YNNKEL in the germline V gene (reference sequence). The trim removed 1 base at V and 8 bases at J, leaving 2 bases unmatched. For the CDR3, the DNA is TGTGCCAGCAGCCAAGTAACAGGGGATTCACCCCTCCACTTT. This codes for CASSQVTGDSPLHF. Based on the CDR3 plus reference TRBV3-1 and TRBJ1-6, the full variable domain is DTAVSQTPKYLVTQMGNDKSIKCEQNLGHDTMYWYKQDSKKFLKIMFSYNNKELIINETVPNRFSPKSPDKAHLNLHINSLELGDSAVYFCASSQVTGDSPLHFGNGTRLTVT.

J is TRBJ2-2 and V is TRBV6-1; D is unclear. With 6 bases removed from V and 3 bases from J, the gap between germline ends came to 14 bases. The CDR3 loop spans 15 amino acids. The germline gives CDR1 MNHNS, CDR2 SASEGT. The CDR3 DNA is TGTGCCAGCAGGAAGGGCAGGCAGGACACCGGGGAGCTGTTTTTT. Residues: CASRKGRQDTGELFF.

The sample holds many counts of this clonotype. CDR3 region: CATGSPGPGELFF. For the CDR3, the DNA is TGTGCCACCGGGTCTCCGGGCCCCGGGGAGCTGTTTTTT. The chain recombines TRBV24-1 with TRBJ2-2; D is ambiguous. The CDR3 spans 13 residues. The germline V gene has CDR1 KGHDR and CDR2 SFDVKD. V dropped 9 bases and J dropped 6 bases, with 13 bases sitting between them.